This TCR beta chain comes out of a study of blood T cell repertoires in COVID-19. In the study overall: Spain, Italy and the United States supplied samples that represented acute and convalescent COVID-19. From T cells, B-cell-depleted T cells, or PBMCs came the material, which was cDNA or gDNA.

Per the study methods: Estimation of nucleated cell counts relied on the amplification of reference gene primers. Assay: immunoSEQ multiplex PCR; the TCRdb copy retains only in-frame clones and omits some. V, J and clone size are taken as reported in that table, and D and trimming were inferred from the DNA itself. The sample has 25,000 to 35,000 clones; around 83% are singletons. There are 14 residues in the CDR3. V lost 4 bases and J lost 7, with 16 bases in between. Germline loops: CDR1 LGHNA, CDR2 YNFKEQ. The TCR sequence derives from a human donor in a cohort sampled during active COVID-19. The sample taken for sequencing was peripheral blood. The V and J genes are TRBV4-2 and TRBJ1-1; D perhaps matches TRBD1 (6 bases). In DNA form, the CDR3 reads TGTGCCAGCAGCCCCCGGGCAGGGGCGTATGAAGCTTTCTTT. As protein: CASSPRAGAYEAFF.